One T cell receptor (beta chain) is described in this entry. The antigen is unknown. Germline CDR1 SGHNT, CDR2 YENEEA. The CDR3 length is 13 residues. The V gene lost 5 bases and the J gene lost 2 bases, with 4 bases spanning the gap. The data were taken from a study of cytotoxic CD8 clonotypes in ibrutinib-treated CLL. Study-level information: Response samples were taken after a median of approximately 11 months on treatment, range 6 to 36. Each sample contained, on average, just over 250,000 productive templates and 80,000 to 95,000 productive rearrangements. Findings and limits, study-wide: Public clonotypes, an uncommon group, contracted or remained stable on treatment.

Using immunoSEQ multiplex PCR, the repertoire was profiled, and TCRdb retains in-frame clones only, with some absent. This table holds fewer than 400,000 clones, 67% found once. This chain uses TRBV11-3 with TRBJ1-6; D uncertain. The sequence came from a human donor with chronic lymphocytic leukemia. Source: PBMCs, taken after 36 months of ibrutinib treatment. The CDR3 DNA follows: TGTGCCAGCAGCCCTACCTATAATTCACCCCTCCACTTT. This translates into CASSPTYNSPLHF. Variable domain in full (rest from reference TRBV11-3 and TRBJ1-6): EAGVVQSPRYKIIEKKQPVAFWCNPISGHNTLYWYLQNLGQGPELLIRYENEEAVDDSQLPKDRFSAERLKGVDSTLKIQPAELGDSAVYLCASSPTYNSPLHFGNGTRLTVT.